Shown below are 31 T cell receptor beta chains from a single sample sequenced in a study of persistence of HIV-infected CD4 T cells. The immunoSEQ assay was version 4, run in survey mode. Only in-frame clones appear in the TCRdb table, and some are missing; sequencing was by immunoSEQ multiplex PCR. The table includes tens of thousands of clones, around 90% detected once. Nonspecific anti-CD3/anti-CD28 bead stimulation represents the broad CD4+ T cell repertoire. Responding CD4+ T cells were sorted by upregulation of both CD40 ligand and CD69. These TCRs' antigens remain unknown. Source: CD4+ T cells sorted from PBMCs after roughly 18-hour stimulation, taken from a patient who received antiretroviral therapy. The receptors derive from an adult woman with HIV who was CMV-seropositive.

The chain has TRBV3-1 (or the pseudogene TRBV3-2) and TRBJ2-2; 8 nucleotides agree with TRBD1. CDR3 length: 16 amino acids. The ends lost 4 bases at V and 6 bases at J; junction bases unmatched: 10. Germline CDR1 reads LGHDT; CDR2 reads YNNKEL (reference sequence). In DNA, the CDR3 is TGTGCCAGCAGCCCCCCCGGACAGGGTGTTTCCGGGGAGCTGTTTTTT. As protein: CASSPPGQGVSGELFF.

The gene calls are TRBV5-8 and TRBJ1-5, with 9 positions matching TRBD1. Germline V gene sequence: CDR1 SGHTS, CDR2 YDEGEE. Trimming at V came to 5 bases and at J to 6 bases, leaving 9 bases not matched to a gene. CDR3 length: 15 residues. The CDR3 loop reads CASSLTGTGFQPQHF. In nucleotides, the CDR3 is TGTGCCAGCAGTTTGACCGGGACAGGGTTTCAGCCCCAGCATTTT. The full variable domain, completed using reference TRBV5-8 and TRBJ1-5, is EAGVTQSPTHLIKTRGQQATLRCSPISGHTSVYWYQQALGLGLQFLLWYDEGEERNRGNFPPRFSGRQFPNYSSELNVNALELEDSALYLCASSLTGTGFQPQHFGDGTRLSIL.

CDR3 sequence: CASRDGTSEAEQFF. As DNA, the CDR3 is TGTGCCAGCAGGGACGGGACTAGCGAAGCTGAGCAGTTCTTC. This rearrangement joins TRBV6-5 to TRBJ2-1; 10 bases line up with TRBD2. J gave up 9 bases and V 6 bases, and 8 bases lay outside the gene matches. This CDR3 spans 14 amino acids. CDR1 is MNHEY and CDR2 is SVGAGI in the germline V gene.

The chain is built from TRBV10-3 and TRBJ1-1; D is undetermined. V dropped 0 bases and J dropped 11 bases, with 7 bases sitting between them. The CDR3 totals 11 residues. Per germline, CDR1 ENHRY and CDR2 SYGVKD. DNA for the CDR3: TGTGCCATCAGTGAGTCAGGGAATGCTTTCTTT. Encoded protein: CAISESGNAFF.

The genes are TRBV30 and TRBJ1-1; the D is unclear. Germline-derived CDR1 and CDR2 are GTSNPN and SVGIG (reference sequence). CDR3 size: 15 residues. The V and J ends lost 0 bases and 0 bases respectively, with 11 bases between them. The CDR3 DNA follows: TGTGCCTGGAGTGTGGGGAGTTTCATGAACACTGAAGCTTTCTTT. Protein: CAWSVGSFMNTEAFF.

Points on this clone: Other DNA sequences in this sample translate to the same CDR3. The chain carries TRBV3-1 (or the pseudogene TRBV3-2) and TRBJ1-1, with 9 bases aligning to TRBD1. In germline, CDR1 is LGHDT, CDR2 YNNKEL (reference sequence). There are 14 residues in the CDR3. V was clipped by 4 bases and J by 3 bases; unmatched bases: 3. The CDR3 region has the DNA TGTGCCAGCAGCCGAGGGGACAGGGACACTGAAGCTTTCTTT. Its translation is CASSRGDRDTEAFF.

This chain uses TRBV10-1 with TRBJ1-2; tentative D call: TRBD1 (5 bases). The CDR3 loop spans 12 amino acids. V shed 5 bases and J shed 2 bases, with 6 bases lying between them. Germline V gene lookup returns CDR1 WNHNN and CDR2 SYGVQD (reference sequence). CDR3 region: CASSSGNYGYTF. CDR3 nucleotides: TGCGCCAGCAGTTCAGGGAACTATGGCTACACCTTC.

This chain connects TRBV6-6 to TRBJ1-4; TRBD1 is a possible D gene (6 bases). CDR1 and CDR2 (germline): MNHNY, SVGAGI (reference sequence). The V and J ends lost 8 bases and 7 bases respectively, with 20 bases between them. This CDR3 has 15 amino acids. Here the CDR3 reads CASSPTGSASEKLFF. CDR3 DNA sequence: TGTGCCAGCTCTCCTACAGGGTCGGCGAGTGAAAAACTGTTTTTT.

V is TRBV5-1 and J is TRBJ2-2; 10 nucleotides agree with TRBD1. CDR1 and CDR2 from the germline V gene are SGHRS and YFSETQ. The CDR3 spans 17 residues. J was trimmed by 5 bases and V by 1 base; bases with no gene match: 8. The CDR3: CASSLPSAGQGTGELFF. In DNA form, the CDR3 reads TGCGCCAGCAGCTTGCCAAGTGCGGGACAGGGGACCGGGGAGCTGTTTTTT.

The chain joins TRBV5-5 to TRBJ2-7; 7 nucleotides align to TRBD1. V shed 4 bases, J shed 2 bases, and the junction held 12 bases outside the gene matches. The CDR3 spans 16 residues. Germline values: CDR1 SGHKS, CDR2 YYEKEE (reference sequence). The CDR3 DNA reads as TGTGCCAGCAGCCCCTCCCCGCGACAGGGCACCTACGAGCAGTACGTC. Translated: CASSPSPRQGTYEQYV.

CDR3 nucleotide sequence: TGTGCCAGCAGCTTGGCCTGGGGACAGGGGATCCAGGGTGAGCAGTTCTTC. Protein product: CASSLAWGQGIQGEQFF. The chain recombines TRBV5-5 with TRBJ2-1; 10 positions match TRBD1. V trimming: 0 bases; J trimming: 9 bases; junction bases outside the gene matches: 12. There are 17 residues in the CDR3. Germline loops: CDR1 SGHKS, CDR2 YYEKEE (reference sequence).

This clone was seen only once. V and J are TRBV7-8 and TRBJ2-7, with D maybe TRBD2 (5 bases). Trimming left V 2 bases short and J 5 bases short, with 13 bases between. The CDR3 is made up of 14 amino acids. The germline gives CDR1 SGHVS, CDR2 FQNEAQ. CDR3 nucleotides: TGTGCCAGCAGCTTATCCCCAGCGGCCAACGAGCAGTACGTC. Amino acids: CASSLSPAANEQYV.

This chain joins TRBV12-1 and TRBJ2-7. TRBV12-1 is given as a pseudogene. The CDR3 spans 10 residues. The CDR3 nucleotides read TGTGCCAGCAGCTTGGAAGAGCAGTACGTC. This translates into CASSLEEQYV.

By proportion, this clone is medium-sized. The V and J genes are TRBV5-1 and TRBJ2-2; D unresolved. V dropped 2 bases and J dropped 5 bases, with 13 bases sitting between them. Per the germline V gene, CDR1 is SGHRS and CDR2 is YFSETQ. The CDR3 extends over 15 amino acids. This chain's CDR3 is CASSLGEPLTGELFF. In DNA, the CDR3 is TGCGCCAGCAGCTTAGGCGAACCTCTTACCGGGGAGCTGTTTTTT.

This clone came up once. The chain is built from TRBV5-1 and TRBJ2-2, with 9 bases aligning to TRBD1. V trimming: 3 bases; J trimming: 6 bases; junction bases outside the gene matches: 12. Germline CDR1 is SGHRS and CDR2 is YFSETQ. The CDR3 consists of 17 residues. This chain's CDR3 is CASSSYTGTGRSGELFF. CDR3 DNA sequence: TGCGCCAGCAGCTCCTACACCGGGACAGGGCGATCCGGGGAGCTGTTTTTT.

V usage is TRBV5-1 and J usage is TRBJ2-5; the match to TRBD2 covers 15 bases. This CDR3 has 17 residues. Germline CDR1 is SGHRS and CDR2 is YFSETQ. The ends lost 4 bases at V and 4 bases at J; junction bases unmatched: 8. The CDR3 protein is CASSPGLAGGQAETQYF. CDR3 nucleotide sequence: TGCGCCAGCAGCCCCGGACTAGCGGGGGGGCAGGCAGAGACCCAGTACTTC.

The genes are TRBV24-1 and TRBJ2-1; 13 nucleotides align to TRBD2. The length of the CDR3 is 15 residues. Germline loops: CDR1 KGHDR, CDR2 SFDVKD. Germline trimming cut 9 bases from V and 7 bases from J; bases unmatched to any gene: 8. This CDR3 reads CATSRLAGGSNEQFF. Written as DNA, the CDR3 is TGTGCCACCTCTAGACTAGCGGGGGGATCGAATGAGCAGTTCTTC.

The chain links TRBV30 to TRBJ1-1; a weak D match, TRBD1 (6 bases). This CDR3 is 13 amino acids long. The germline CDR1 and CDR2 sequences are GTSNPN and SVGIG (reference sequence). V was trimmed by 2 bases and J by 5 bases, leaving 12 bases between them. The CDR3 protein is CAWSSGVWTEAFF. The CDR3, as DNA: TGTGCCTGGAGTTCAGGGGTCTGGACTGAAGCTTTCTTT.

The V and J genes are TRBV7-7 and TRBJ2-5; TRBD2 matches at 11 bases. The V gene's germline CDR1 is SSHAT and CDR2 FNYEAQ (reference sequence). This CDR3 comprises 15 residues. The V segment lost 5 bases and the J segment 5 bases; nucleotides outside the gene matches: 7. The CDR3 protein is CASSPGTSGMETQYF. The DNA of the CDR3 is TGTGCCAGCAGCCCTGGGACTAGCGGTATGGAGACCCAGTACTTC.

The V gene is TRBV5-1, the J gene TRBJ2-7; D is unresolved. The germline V and J ends were trimmed by 2 bases and 4 bases, with 13 bases remaining between them. This CDR3 contains 14 residues. Germline assignment: CDR1 SGHRS and CDR2 YFSETQ. CDR3 residues: CASSLPELPYEQYF. The CDR3 DNA is TGCGCCAGCAGCTTACCTGAGCTGCCTTACGAGCAGTACTTC.

The rearrangement links TRBV2 to TRBJ2-5, with D unclear. CDR1 is SNHLY and CDR2 is FYNNEI in the germline V gene. Trimming shortened V by 4 bases and J by 5 bases, and 8 bases separated the two germline ends. The CDR3 loop spans 12 amino acids. DNA for the CDR3: TGTGCCAGCAGTGCTGAAGGCGAGACCCAGTACTTC. Translating gives CASSAEGETQYF.

The rearrangement joins TRBV2 to TRBJ1-4; D ambiguous. From germline, CDR1 is SNHLY and CDR2 FYNNEI. V shed 8 bases and J shed 0 bases, with 7 bases lying between them. This CDR3 is built from 13 residues. CDR3 region: CASSSATNEKLFF. CDR3 in DNA: TGTGCCAGCTCCAGTGCAACTAATGAAAAACTGTTTTTT.

The gene calls are TRBV3-1 (or the pseudogene TRBV3-2) and TRBJ1-2; D is undetermined. This CDR3 comprises 14 residues. Trimming pared 3 bases from V and 0 bases from J, leaving 8 bases between. Germline V gene sequence: CDR1 LGHDT, CDR2 YNNKEL (reference sequence). The CDR3 reads CASSQLSTNYGYTF. CDR3 nucleotides: TGTGCCAGCAGCCAGTTGTCCACTAACTATGGCTACACCTTC.

The genes are TRBV12-2 and TRBJ1-2; no check of the table's D call, TRBD1, against the DNA was made. TRBV12-2 constitutes a pseudogene. The length of the CDR3 is 11 residues. CDR3: CAGLINYGYTF. DNA of the CDR3: TGTGCAGGCCTTATTAACTATGGCTACACCTTC.

The rearrangement joins TRBV3-1 (or the pseudogene TRBV3-2) to TRBJ2-5, with 8 bases lining up with TRBD1. Per the germline V gene, CDR1 is LGHDT and CDR2 is YNNKEL (reference sequence). The CDR3 spans 14 residues. Unmatched junction bases numbered 6, after V lost 4 bases and J lost 5 bases. CDR3 sequence reads: CASSLRTGRETQYF. The CDR3 bases are TGTGCCAGCAGCCTCCGGACAGGGAGGGAGACCCAGTACTTC.

This clone appeared a few times. V and J are TRBV6-5 and TRBJ1-2; D call uncertain. The CDR3 is made up of 12 amino acids. The germline V and J ends were trimmed by 7 bases and 1 base, with 7 bases remaining between them. Germline assignment: CDR1 MNHEY and CDR2 SVGAGI. CDR3 sequence (DNA): TGTGCCAGCATTAGAGATAACTATGGCTACACCTTC. Translating it yields CASIRDNYGYTF.

The chain has TRBV5-4 and TRBJ1-1; D might be TRBD1 (5 bases). V was trimmed by 3 bases and J by 4 bases, leaving 10 bases between them. Germline V gives CDR1 SGHNT, CDR2 YYREEE (reference sequence). The CDR3 has 13 amino acids. CDR3 sequence (DNA): TGTGCCAGCAGCTGGGGACGGGGCACTGAAGCTTTCTTT. It codes for CASSWGRGTEAFF.

The chain has TRBV2 and TRBJ1-2; D possibly corresponds to TRBD1 (5 bases). This CDR3 region has 14 residues. Germline V gene sequence: CDR1 SNHLY, CDR2 FYNNEI. Trimming took off 6 bases at V and 1 base at J, with 12 bases between the two ends. In DNA, the CDR3 is TGTGCCAGCAGGCGGGGGGGGGTTAACTATGGCTACACCTTC. It is translated as CASRRGGVNYGYTF.

This clone came up once. The chain carries TRBV18 and TRBJ1-1; D not resolved. Germline loops: CDR1 KGHSH, CDR2 LQKENI. The V end was cut by 1 base, the J end by 2 bases, with 8 bases between. The CDR3 covers 14 residues. CDR3 loop: CASSPQTVNTEAFF. In nucleotides, the CDR3 is TGTGCCAGCTCACCACAGACGGTTAACACTGAAGCTTTCTTT. The whole variable domain, filled in from reference TRBV18 and TRBJ1-1, reads NAGVMQNPRHLVRRRGQEARLRCSPMKGHSHVYWYRQLPEEGLKFMVYLQKENIIDESGMPKERFSAEFPKEGPSILRIQQVVRGDSAAYFCASSPQTVNTEAFFGQGTRLTVV.

The V and J genes are TRBV19 and TRBJ1-4; D perhaps matches TRBD1 (5 bases). CDR3 length: 14 amino acids. CDR1 is LNHDA and CDR2 is SQIVND in the germline V gene (reference sequence). Trimming shortened V by 3 bases and J by 3 bases, and 8 bases separated the two germline ends. This CDR3 is CASSIGRANEKLFF. DNA of the CDR3: TGTGCCAGTAGTATTGGCAGGGCTAATGAAAAACTGTTTTTT. Together with reference TRBV19 and TRBJ1-4, the CDR3 gives the full variable domain: DGGITQSPKYLFRKEGQNVTLSCEQNLNHDAMYWYRQDPGQGLRLIYYSQIVNDFQKGDIAEGYSVSREKKESFPLTVTSAQKNPTAFYLCASSIGRANEKLFFGSGTQLSVL.

The table lists this clone with a count of one. This chain uses TRBV11-1 with TRBJ2-3; 8 bases align to TRBD1. The V gene end was trimmed by 1 base and the J gene end by 4 bases; junction bases not matched to a gene: 4. The CDR3 covers 15 residues. Looked up from germline, CDR1 is SGHAT and CDR2 is FQDESV (reference sequence). The CDR3 sequence: CASSLGDRGSDTQYF. CDR3 DNA sequence: TGTGCCAGCAGCTTAGGAGACAGGGGTTCAGATACGCAGTATTTT.